This T cell receptor (beta chain) stems from a study of blood T cell repertoires in COVID-19. About the study: Acute and convalescent COVID-19 specimens originated in the United States, Italy and Spain. T cells, B-cell-depleted T cells, or PBMCs supplied cDNA or gDNA.

CDR1 GTSNPN and CDR2 SVGIG come from the germline V gene (reference sequence). The length of the CDR3 is 11 residues. Trimming pared 1 base from V and 4 bases from J, leaving 5 bases between. How the authors handled the data: Amplified reference gene primers provided the basis for estimating nucleated cell counts. Here immunoSEQ multiplex PCR was the method, and the copy in TCRdb shows in-frame clones only, minus some. For V, J and clone size, that table is used; D and trimming come from the DNA. The sample holds some 220,000 clones, approximately 81% seen once. Sample: peripheral blood. The chain couples TRBV30 to TRBJ2-7, with D hard to call. The sequence came from a man in his fifties or sixties who had recovered from COVID-19. The CDR3 is CAWSARYEQYF. The CDR3 DNA is TGTGCCTGGAGTGCTAGATACGAGCAGTACTTC.